This TCR beta chain was sequenced for a study of blood T cell repertoires in COVID-19. Study as a whole: Sites in the United States, Italy and Spain provided acute and convalescent COVID-19 samples. PBMCs, B-cell-depleted T cells, or T cells were the source of the cDNA or gDNA that made up the material.

Germline V gene data show CDR1 as SGHRS and CDR2 as YFSETQ. The junction had 5 bases not matched to a gene; V was cut back by 0 bases and J by 4 bases. This CDR3 comprises 16 residues. In the authors' methods: Amplification from reference gene primers served as the basis for estimated nucleated cell counts. This table comes from immunoSEQ multiplex PCR, and its TCRdb copy is limited to in-frame clones, with some not included. The V and J calls and the clone size are those of that table, but D and trimming were determined from the DNA. This sample has 200,000 to 250,000 clones, with around 87% found just once.

The chain joins TRBV5-1 to TRBJ1-4; 8 bases are a match to TRBD1. The sequence was collected from a woman in her 30s who had recovered from COVID-19. Sequenced: peripheral blood. CDR3 protein: CASSLAGQGSNEKLFF. The CDR3, as DNA: TGCGCCAGCAGCTTGGCCGGACAGGGCAGTAATGAAAAACTGTTTTTT.